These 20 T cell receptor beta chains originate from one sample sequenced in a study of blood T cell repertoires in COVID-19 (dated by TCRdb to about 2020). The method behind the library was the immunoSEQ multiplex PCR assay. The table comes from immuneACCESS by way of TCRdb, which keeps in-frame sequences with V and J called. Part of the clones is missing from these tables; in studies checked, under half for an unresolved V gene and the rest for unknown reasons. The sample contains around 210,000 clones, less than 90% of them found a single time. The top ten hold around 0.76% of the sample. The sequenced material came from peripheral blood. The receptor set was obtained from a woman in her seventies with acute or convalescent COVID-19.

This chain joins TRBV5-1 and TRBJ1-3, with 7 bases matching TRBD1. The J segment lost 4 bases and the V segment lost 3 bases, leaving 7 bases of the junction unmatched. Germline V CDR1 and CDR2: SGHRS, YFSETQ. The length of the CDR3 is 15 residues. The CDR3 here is CASSSSGQRGNTIYF. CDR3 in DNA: TGCGCCAGCAGCTCATCGGGACAGAGAGGAAACACCATATATTTT.

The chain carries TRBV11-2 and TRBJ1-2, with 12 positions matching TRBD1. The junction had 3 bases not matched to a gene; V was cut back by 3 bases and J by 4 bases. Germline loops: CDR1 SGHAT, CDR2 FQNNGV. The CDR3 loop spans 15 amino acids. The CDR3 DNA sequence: TGTGCCAGCAGCTTCGGGACAGGGGGCAGCTATGGCTACACCTTC. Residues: CASSFGTGGSYGYTF.

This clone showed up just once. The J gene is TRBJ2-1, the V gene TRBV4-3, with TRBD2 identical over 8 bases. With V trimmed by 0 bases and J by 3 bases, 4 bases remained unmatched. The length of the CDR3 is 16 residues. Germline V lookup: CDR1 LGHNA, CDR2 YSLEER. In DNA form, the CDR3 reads TGCGCCAGCAGCCAAGATAGCGGGAACGTCTACAATGAGCAGTTCTTC. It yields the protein CASSQDSGNVYNEQFF.

The CDR3 loop reads CASSQDLGRNEKLFF. The DNA for the CDR3 is TGCGCCAGCAGCCAAGATTTGGGGCGGAATGAAAAACTGTTTTTT. The V and J genes are TRBV4-3 and TRBJ1-4; D is possibly TRBD1 (5 bases). CDR1 is LGHNA and CDR2 is YSLEER in the germline V gene. Trimming took 0 bases from V and 5 from J, leaving 10 bases between them. This CDR3 region has 15 residues.

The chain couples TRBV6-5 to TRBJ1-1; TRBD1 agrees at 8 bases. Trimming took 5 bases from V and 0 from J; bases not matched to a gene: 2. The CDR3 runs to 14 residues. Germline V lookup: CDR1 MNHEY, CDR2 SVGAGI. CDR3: CASSRTGMNTEAFF. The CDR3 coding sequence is TGTGCCAGCAGTCGGACAGGGATGAACACTGAAGCTTTCTTT.

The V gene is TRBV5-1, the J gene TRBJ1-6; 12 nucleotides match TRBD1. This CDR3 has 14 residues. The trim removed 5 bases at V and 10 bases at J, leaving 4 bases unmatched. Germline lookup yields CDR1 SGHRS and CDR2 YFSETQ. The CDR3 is CASRAGTGGSPLHF. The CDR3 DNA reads TGCGCCAGCAGGGCCGGGACAGGGGGCTCACCCCTCCACTTT.

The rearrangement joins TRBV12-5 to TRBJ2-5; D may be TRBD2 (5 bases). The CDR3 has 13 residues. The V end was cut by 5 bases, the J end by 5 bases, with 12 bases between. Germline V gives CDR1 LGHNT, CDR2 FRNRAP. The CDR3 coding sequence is TGTGCTAGTGGTCGTCGGACGGGGGAGACCCAGTACTTC. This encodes CASGRRTGETQYF. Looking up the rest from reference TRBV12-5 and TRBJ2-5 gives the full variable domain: DARVTQTPRHKVTEMGQEVTMRCQPILGHNTVFWYRQTMMQGLELLAYFRNRAPLDDSGMPKDRFSAEMPDATLATLKIQPSEPRDSAVYFCASGRRTGETQYFGPGTRLLVL.

The CDR3 DNA is TGTGCCAGCAGCCCTGGACAGGGGAACACTGAAGCTTTCTTT. Translated: CASSPGQGNTEAFF. The chain joins TRBV13 to TRBJ1-1; 8 nucleotides match TRBD1. This CDR3 contains 14 residues. V dropped 5 bases and J dropped 1; count of bases not matched to a gene: 3. Germline V gene lookup returns CDR1 PRHDT and CDR2 FYEKMQ (reference sequence).

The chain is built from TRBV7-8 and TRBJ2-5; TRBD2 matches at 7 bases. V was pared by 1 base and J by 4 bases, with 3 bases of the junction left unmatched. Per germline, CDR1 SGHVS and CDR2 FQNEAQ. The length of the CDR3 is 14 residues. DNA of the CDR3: TGTGCCAGCAGCTTAGGGGGGAGGGGAGAGACCCAGTACTTC. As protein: CASSLGGRGETQYF.

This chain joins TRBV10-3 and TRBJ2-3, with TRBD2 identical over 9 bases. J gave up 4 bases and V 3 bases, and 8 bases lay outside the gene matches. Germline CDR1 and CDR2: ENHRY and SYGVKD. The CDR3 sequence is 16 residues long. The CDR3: CAISDTLAGGPDTQYF. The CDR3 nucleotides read TGTGCCATCAGTGACACTCTTGCGGGAGGGCCAGATACGCAGTATTTT.

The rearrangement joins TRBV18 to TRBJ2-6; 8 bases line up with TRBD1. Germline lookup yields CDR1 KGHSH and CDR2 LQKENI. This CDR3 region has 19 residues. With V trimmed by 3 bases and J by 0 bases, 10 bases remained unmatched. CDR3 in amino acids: CASSPSGQGPSSGANVLTF. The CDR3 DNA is TGTGCCAGCTCACCCTCCGGACAGGGACCCAGCTCTGGGGCCAACGTCCTGACTTTC.

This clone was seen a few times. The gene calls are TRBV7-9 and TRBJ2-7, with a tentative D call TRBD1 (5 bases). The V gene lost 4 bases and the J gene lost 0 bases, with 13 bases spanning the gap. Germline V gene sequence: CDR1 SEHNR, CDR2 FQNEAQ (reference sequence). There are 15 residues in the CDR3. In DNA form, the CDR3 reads TGTGCCAGCAGCTCACCTGGGGCAAGCTCCTACGAGCAGTACTTC. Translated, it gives CASSSPGASSYEQYF.

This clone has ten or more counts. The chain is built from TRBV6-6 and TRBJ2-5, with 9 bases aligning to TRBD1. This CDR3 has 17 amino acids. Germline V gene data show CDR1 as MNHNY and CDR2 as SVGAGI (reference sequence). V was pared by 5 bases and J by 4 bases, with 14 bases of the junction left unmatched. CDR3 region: CASSPGTGLTVRETQYF. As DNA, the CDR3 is TGTGCCAGCAGTCCCGGGACAGGGCTAACAGTTAGAGAGACCCAGTACTTC.

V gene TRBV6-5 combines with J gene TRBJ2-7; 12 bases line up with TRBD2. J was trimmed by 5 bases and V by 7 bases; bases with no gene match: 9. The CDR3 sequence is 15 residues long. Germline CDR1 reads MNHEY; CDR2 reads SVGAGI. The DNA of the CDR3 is TGTGCCAGCACCGCCCTAGCGGGAGGGCCGAACGAGCAGTACTTC. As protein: CASTALAGGPNEQYF.

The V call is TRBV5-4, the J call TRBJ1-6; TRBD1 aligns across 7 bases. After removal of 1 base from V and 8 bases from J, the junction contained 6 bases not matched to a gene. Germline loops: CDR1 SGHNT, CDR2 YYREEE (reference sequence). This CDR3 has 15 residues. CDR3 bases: TGTGCCAGCAGCTTGTCGCGGCAGGGGGATTCACCCCTCCACTTT. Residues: CASSLSRQGDSPLHF.

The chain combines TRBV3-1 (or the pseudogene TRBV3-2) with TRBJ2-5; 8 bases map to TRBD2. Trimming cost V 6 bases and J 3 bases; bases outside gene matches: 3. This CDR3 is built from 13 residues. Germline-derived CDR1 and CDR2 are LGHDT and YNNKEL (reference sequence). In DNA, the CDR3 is TGTGCCAGCAGGCGAGCGGGGGAAGAGACCCAGTACTTC. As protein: CASRRAGEETQYF.

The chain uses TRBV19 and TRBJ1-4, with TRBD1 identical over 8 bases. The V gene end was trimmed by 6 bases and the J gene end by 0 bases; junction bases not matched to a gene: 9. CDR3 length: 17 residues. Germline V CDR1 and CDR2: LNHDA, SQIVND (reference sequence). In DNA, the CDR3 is TGTGCCAGTAGCAAGGACAGGGCTAGGGCAACTAATGAAAAACTGTTTTTT. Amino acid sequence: CASSKDRARATNEKLFF.

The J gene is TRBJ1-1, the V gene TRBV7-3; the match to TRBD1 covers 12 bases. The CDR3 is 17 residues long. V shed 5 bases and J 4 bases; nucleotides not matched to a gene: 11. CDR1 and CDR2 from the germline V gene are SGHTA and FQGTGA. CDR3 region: CASSQGTGGAVRTEAFF. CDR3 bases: TGTGCCAGCAGCCAGGGGACAGGGGGCGCCGTTCGCACTGAAGCTTTCTTT.

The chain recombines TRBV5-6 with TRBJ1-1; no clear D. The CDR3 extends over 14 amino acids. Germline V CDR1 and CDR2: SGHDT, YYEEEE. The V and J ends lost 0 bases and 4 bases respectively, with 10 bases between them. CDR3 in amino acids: CASSLALTGTEAFF. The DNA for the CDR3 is TGTGCCAGCAGCTTGGCCTTAACTGGCACTGAAGCTTTCTTT.

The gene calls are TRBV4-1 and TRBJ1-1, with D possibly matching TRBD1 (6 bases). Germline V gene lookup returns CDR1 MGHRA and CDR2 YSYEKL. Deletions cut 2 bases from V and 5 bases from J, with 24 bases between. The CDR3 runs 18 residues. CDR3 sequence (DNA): TGCGCCAGCAGCCAAAGCGGGGGGCGCGGAGGTGCTTCGACTGAAGCTTTCTTT. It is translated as CASSQSGGRGGASTEAFF.